This is a list of T cell receptor beta chains from one sample in a study of OX40 agonist ivuxolimab in advanced cancers. Only in-frame clones appear in the TCRdb table, and some are missing; sequencing was by immunoSEQ multiplex PCR. The table records more than 85,000 clones, around 91% of them present only once. This sample comprised CD4+ or CD8+ T cells sorted from blood, obtained in a trial of the OX40 agonist ivuxolimab. These receptors originate from an adult with an advanced solid tumor such as melanoma, head and neck, liver or kidney cancer. The CDR3 runs from the conserved cysteine through the conserved F or W. Fields, in order: CDR3 length, clone size, J gene, V gene, D gene, CDR3 DNA, CDR3 protein. The D gene is left open where the match is weak. Clone size is stated in some rows and not others, as once, few, many or a class when expanded.

length: 14
size: .
J: TRBJ2-1
V: TRBV5-1
D: TRBD1
DNA: TGCGCCAGCAGCTTCCCGGGACAGGGGAATGAGCAGTTCTTC
CDR3: CASSFPGQGNEQFF

length: 12
size: .
J: TRBJ2-7
V: TRBV29-1
D: .
DNA: TGCAGCGTTGAATTAGAGGGGCCGGAACAGTACTTC
CDR3: CSVELEGPEQYF

length: 11
size: .
J: TRBJ1-1
V: TRBV19
D: .
DNA: TGTGCCAGTAGTATCGCGGGGTTCCGGTTCTTT
CDR3: CASSIAGFRFF

length: 16
size: .
J: TRBJ2-5
V: TRBV7-2
D: TRBD2
DNA: TGTGCCAGCATCAAGGGGAGGGCGGGAACCCAAGAGACCCAGTACTTC
CDR3: CASIKGRAGTQETQYF

length: 17
size: .
J: TRBJ2-1
V: TRBV21-1
D: .
DNA: TGTGCCAGCAGCAAAGGGATTGAGGGACAGGGGAACAATGAGCAGTTCTTC
CDR3: CASSKGIEGQGNNEQFF

length: 14
size: .
J: TRBJ2-5
V: TRBV19
D: .
DNA: TGTGCCTCCGCTGGGCCCGGAGGGCAAGAGACCCAGTACTTC
CDR3: CASAGPGGQETQYF

length: 15
size: .
J: TRBJ2-3
V: TRBV10-3
D: .
DNA: TGTGCCATCAGTGAGAACCCTGGGGGGACAGATACGCAGTATTTT
CDR3: CAISENPGGTDTQYF

length: 15
size: .
J: TRBJ1-1
V: TRBV19
D: TRBD1
DNA: TGTGCCAGTAGTATCCGGGGCGGGCTCCCACAGGGGGCTTTCTTT
CDR3: CASSIRGGLPQGAFF

length: 15
size: .
J: TRBJ1-2
V: TRBV7-8
D: .
DNA: TGTGCCAGCAGCTTGCTCGGGTCGACTAACTATGGCTACACCTTC
CDR3: CASSLLGSTNYGYTF

length: 14
size: .
J: TRBJ1-1
V: TRBV18
D: TRBD1
DNA: TGTGCCAGCTCACCTCGGCAGGGGGAAACTGAAGCTTTCTTT
CDR3: CASSPRQGETEAFF

length: 13
size: .
J: TRBJ2-7
V: TRBV7-9
D: .
DNA: TGTGCCAGCAGCCCTACTAGCTCCTACGAGCAGTACTTC
CDR3: CASSPTSSYEQYF

length: 18
size: .
J: TRBJ2-2
V: TRBV7-9
D: TRBD2
DNA: TGTGCCAGCAGCACACAGCATAGCGGGAGACGGAACACCGGGGAGCTGTTTTTT
CDR3: CASSTQHSGRRNTGELFF

length: 15
size: .
J: TRBJ2-1
V: TRBV7-2
D: TRBD2
DNA: TGTGCCAGCAGCTTAGTTCTAGCGGGAGGGGGTGAGCAGTTCTTC
CDR3: CASSLVLAGGGEQFF

length: 14
size: .
J: TRBJ1-3
V: TRBV7-8
D: .
DNA: TGTGCCAGCAGCCAAGACAACTCTGGAAACACCATATATTTT
CDR3: CASSQDNSGNTIYF

length: 17
size: .
J: TRBJ2-3
V: TRBV5-1
D: TRBD2
DNA: TGCGCCAGCAGCTTGGGGACTAGCGGGAGGTCGGGAGATACGCAGTATTTT
CDR3: CASSLGTSGRSGDTQYF

length: 15
size: once
J: TRBJ1-2
V: TRBV11-3
D: .
DNA: TGTGCCAGCAGCCCAGAAGGCACAGGGAACTATGGCTACACCTTC
CDR3: CASSPEGTGNYGYTF

length: 15
size: .
J: TRBJ1-5
V: TRBV19
D: .
DNA: TGTGCCAGTAGTATTTCCGACAGGCGAGGTCAGCCCCAGCATTTT
CDR3: CASSISDRRGQPQHF

length: 15
size: .
J: TRBJ2-5
V: TRBV5-4
D: TRBD1
DNA: TGTGCCAGCAGCACTGGAGGGACAGGGGAAGAGACCCAGTACTTC
CDR3: CASSTGGTGEETQYF

length: 14
size: .
J: TRBJ1-6
V: TRBV2
D: .
DNA: TGTGCCAGCAGTGAAGGGACGGAGAATTCACCCCTCCACTTT
CDR3: CASSEGTENSPLHF

length: 15
size: .
J: TRBJ2-7
V: TRBV10-1
D: TRBD2
DNA: TGCGCCAGCAGTGAGCTACGGACTAGCGGGAGCTGGAAGTACTTC
CDR3: CASSELRTSGSWKYF

length: 16
size: .
J: TRBJ2-2
V: TRBV5-1
D: TRBD1
DNA: TGCGCCAGCAGCTTGGGGGGGACAGCCAACACCGGGGAGCTGTTTTTT
CDR3: CASSLGGTANTGELFF

length: 12
size: .
J: TRBJ1-5
V: TRBV29-1
D: .
DNA: TGCAGCGTCGGGACGGCCAATCAGCCCCAGCATTTT
CDR3: CSVGTANQPQHF

length: 14
size: .
J: TRBJ1-3
V: TRBV30
D: TRBD1
DNA: TGTGCCTGGAGGGACAGGGTTTATGGAAACACCATATATTTT
CDR3: CAWRDRVYGNTIYF

length: 13
size: .
J: TRBJ1-3
V: TRBV30
D: .
DNA: TGTGCCTGGAGGCCCACAGCGGTAACCTCCATATATTTT
CDR3: CAWRPTAVTSIYF

length: 13
size: .
J: TRBJ1-2
V: TRBV11-3
D: .
DNA: TGTGCCAGCAGCTTAGAACAGAACTATGGCTACACCTTC
CDR3: CASSLEQNYGYTF

length: 12
size: .
J: TRBJ2-2
V: TRBV30
D: .
DNA: TGTGCCTGGAGTTACAACACCGGGGAGCTGTTTTTT
CDR3: CAWSYNTGELFF

length: 14
size: .
J: TRBJ2-3
V: TRBV28
D: TRBD2
DNA: TGTGCCAGCAGTTTAGCGGGAGGGACAGATACGCAGTATTTT
CDR3: CASSLAGGTDTQYF

length: 14
size: once
J: TRBJ2-3
V: TRBV19
D: TRBD1
DNA: TGTGCCAGTAGTATAACAGGGGCGATAGATACGCAGTATTTT
CDR3: CASSITGAIDTQYF